Presented here are 28 T cell receptor beta chains from one specimen sequenced in a study of T cells in Graves' hyperthyroidism and ophthalmopathy. RNA transcripts were the template for amplifying TCR beta CDR3 regions. Primed by the HTBI set, a first-round RT-PCR was run on the TCR CDR3. TCRdb recomputed calls from the multiplex PCR reads with MiXCR, one row per CDR3 protein. The table shows about 760,000 distinct CDR3 sequences, with 35% occurring only once. The specimen was blood. These receptors were collected from a middle-aged woman with Graves' hyperthyroidism.

This sequence joins TRBV10-3 and TRBJ1-2; TRBD1 aligns across 9 bases. V gave up 10 bases and J gave up 2 bases; unmatched junction bases: 11. Per the germline V gene, CDR1 is ENHRY and CDR2 is SYGVKD. The CDR3 runs 15 residues. This CDR3 reads CASRYSDRGNYGYTF. The CDR3 bases are TGTGCCAGCAGGTACTCTGACAGGGGGAACTATGGCTACACCTTC.

As concerns this clonotype: The junction differs from germline at one of its ends, possibly a read error. The chain has TRBV20-1 and TRBJ2-7, with 9 bases aligning to TRBD2. Germline CDR1 DFQATT, CDR2 SNEGSKA (reference sequence). The CDR3 runs to 15 residues. As DNA, the CDR3 is TGCAGTGCTAGTGGAGGAGCGGGAGGCTTCTACGAGCGGTACTTC. It translates to CSASGGAGGFYERYF.

This chain joins TRBV6-5 and TRBJ1-1; D not certain. V lost 0 bases, J lost 11 bases, and 19 bases lay in between. The germline V gene encodes CDR1 MNHEY and CDR2 SVGAGI. The length of the CDR3 is 15 residues. CDR3 DNA sequence: TGTGCCAGCAGTTACTCGAAGGGCGCGGACGACTCGGCTTTCTTT. Translated, it gives CASSYSKGADDSAFF.

This clonotype has a count of ten or more. CDR3 DNA: TGTGCCAGCAGCTTAGGGGATAACTCCTACGAGCAGTACTTC. It yields the protein CASSLGDNSYEQYF. The rearrangement links TRBV7-2 to TRBJ2-7; D remains ambiguous. The V end was cut by 1 base, the J end by 0 bases, with 7 bases between. CDR3 length: 14 residues. Germline CDR1 and CDR2: SGHTA and FQGNSA.

This clonotype was seen at least ten times. V gene TRBV29-1 combines with J gene TRBJ1-1; D is perhaps TRBD1 (5 bases). Deletions cut 6 bases from V and 0 bases from J, with 11 bases between. Germline V gene data show CDR1 as SQVTM and CDR2 as ANQGSEA. This CDR3 is built from 13 residues. The DNA of the CDR3 is TGCAGCGTCAAGGGGCTTATGAACACTGAAGCTTTCTTT. It yields the protein CSVKGLMNTEAFF.

This clonotype was found many times. This CDR3 reads CASSYSSYGYTF. In DNA form, the CDR3 reads TGTGCCAGCAGTTATTCCTCCTATGGCTACACCTTC. The chain has TRBV12-3 or TRBV12-4 and TRBJ1-2; D gene ambiguous. V lost 4 bases to trimming and J lost 4 bases, with 7 bases between them. The CDR3 runs 12 residues.

CDR3 DNA sequence: TGTGCCAGCAGCATTATTAGAGACGAGCATTTT. Translation gives CASSIIRDEHF. The V gene is TRBV7-9, the J gene TRBJ1-5; D not resolved. CDR3 length: 11 amino acids. CDR1 is SEHNR and CDR2 is FQNEAQ in the germline V gene (reference sequence). The germline V and J ends were trimmed by 5 bases and 14 bases, with 13 bases remaining between them.

The chain carries TRBV29-1 and TRBJ1-2; weak D call: TRBD1 (6 bases). Trimming took 7 bases from V and 5 from J, leaving 20 bases between them. The CDR3 extends over 14 amino acids. The germline gives CDR1 SQVTM, CDR2 ANQGSEA. CDR3 loop: CSAGDTRGSYGYTF. The CDR3 bases are TGCAGCGCTGGGGACACTCGGGGGAGTTATGGCTACACCTTC.

This sequence joins TRBV10-2 and TRBJ2-5, with a weak D call TRBD2 (7 bases). Trimming took 7 bases from V and 1 from J, leaving 19 bases between them. CDR3 length: 16 amino acids. CDR1 WSHSY and CDR2 SAAADI come from the germline V gene. CDR3 DNA: TGCGCCAGCACCCAAAAGGGGGGGGCCACCCAAGAGACCCAGTACTTC. It specifies CASTQKGGATQETQYF.

This clonotype was seen a handful of times. The chain carries TRBV7-2 and TRBJ1-6, with unresolved D. The germline V gene encodes CDR1 SGHTA and CDR2 FQGNSA. The CDR3 spans 15 residues. Trimming took off 7 bases at V and 0 bases at J, with 10 bases between the two ends. This chain's CDR3 is CASTGKASYNSPLHF. DNA of the CDR3: TGTGCCAGCACGGGAAAGGCCTCCTATAATTCACCCCTCCACTTT. Using reference TRBV7-2 and TRBJ1-6 for the parts outside the CDR3, the full variable domain is GAGVSQSPSNKVTEKGKDVELRCDPISGHTALYWYRQSLGQGLEFLIYFQGNSAPDKSGLPSDRFSAERTGGSVSTLTIQRTQQEDSAVYLCASTGKASYNSPLHFGNGTRLTVT.

Worth noting for this clonotype: A junction end diverges from the germline sequence, so it may reflect a read error. The V gene is TRBV10-3, the J gene TRBJ2-6; 8 bases map to TRBD2. CDR1 is ENHRY and CDR2 is SYGVKD in the germline V gene. There are 18 residues in the CDR3. The CDR3 coding sequence is TGTGCCATCGGTGATCGAGGTAGCGGGACTTCTGGGGCCAACGTCCTGACTTTC. Its translation: CAIGDRGSGTSGANVLTF.

This clonotype has a handful of counts. This chain joins TRBV6-2 or TRBV6-3 and TRBJ2-5; 8 bases are shared with TRBD1. After removal of 2 bases from V and 4 bases from J, the junction contained 3 bases not matched to a gene. The CDR3 is 14 residues long. From germline, CDR1 is MNHEY and CDR2 SVGEGT. CDR3 residues: CASSYRTGLETQYF. The CDR3 coding sequence is TGTGCCAGCAGTTACCGGACAGGGCTAGAGACCCAGTACTTC.

Points on this clonotype: The junction does not match germline at one end; this may be a read error. This chain connects TRBV6-5 to TRBJ2-6; a weak D match, TRBD1 (6 bases). Germline V gene data show CDR1 as MNHEY and CDR2 as SVGAGI. The CDR3 extends over 16 amino acids. Here the CDR3 reads CAISYATGFGANVLTF. The CDR3 bases are TGTGCCATCAGTTACGCCACAGGGTTTGGGGCCAACGTCCTGACTTTC.

Many counts were recorded for this clonotype. J is TRBJ2-5 and V is TRBV20-1; 8 bases are shared with TRBD2. CDR1 DFQATT and CDR2 SNEGSKA come from the germline V gene (reference sequence). The CDR3 runs 14 residues. The V segment lost 3 bases and the J segment 2 bases; nucleotides outside the gene matches: 5. DNA of the CDR3: TGCAGTGCTAGCGGGGGGGCCGAGCAAGAGACCCAGTACTTC. This codes for CSASGGAEQETQYF.

This clonotype has more than one count but fewer than ten. The chain couples TRBV7-8 to TRBJ2-2; D remains ambiguous. This CDR3 is built from 13 residues. V was shortened by 7 bases and J by 8 bases, with 14 bases between the two germline ends. The germline V gene has CDR1 SGHVS and CDR2 FQNEAQ. This CDR3 reads CASTRTDGGELFF. In nucleotides, the CDR3 is TGTGCCAGCACTCGGACGGATGGGGGGGAGCTGTTTTTT. The whole variable domain, remainder taken from reference TRBV7-8 and TRBJ2-2, is GAGVSQSPRYKVAKRGQDVALRCDPISGHVSLFWYQQALGQGPEFLTYFQNEAQLDKSGLPSDRFFAERPEGSVSTLKIQRTQQEDSAVYLCASTRTDGGELFFGEGSRLTVL.

This clonotype was detected a few times. The V and J genes are TRBV5-1 and TRBJ1-5; tentatively, D is TRBD1 (6 bases). The germline gives CDR1 SGHRS, CDR2 YFSETQ. The V gene lost 7 bases and the J gene lost 3 bases, with 14 bases spanning the gap. This CDR3 region has 14 residues. The DNA of the CDR3 is TGCGCCAGCCCGGGTACAGGGCTCAATCAGCCCCAGCATTTT. Protein product: CASPGTGLNQPQHF.

On this clonotype itself: Compared with germline, one end of the junction differs, possibly owing to a read error. The chain recombines TRBV5-8 with TRBJ1-4; D gene uncertain. CDR3 length equals 14 residues. Germline CDR1 reads SGHTS; CDR2 reads YDEGEE. This CDR3 reads CASSPLSTNEKLFF. The CDR3 DNA is TGCGCCAGCAGCCCGTTGTCAACTAATGAAAAACTGTTTTTT.

This clonotype was seen only a few times. The chain couples TRBV28 to TRBJ1-5; D might be TRBD1 (5 bases). The ends were cut back, 5 bases at V and 5 bases at J, with 13 bases in the middle. This CDR3 comprises 14 residues. CDR1 and CDR2 (germline): MDHEN, SYDVKM. The CDR3 nucleotides read TGTGCCAGCAGTGAGGGACTTCCCCATCAGCCCCAGCATTTT. Amino acids: CASSEGLPHQPQHF.

V is TRBV7-8 and J is TRBJ2-2; TRBD1 agrees at 7 bases. This CDR3 is 15 amino acids long. The junction had 9 bases not matched to a gene; V was cut back by 6 bases and J by 5 bases. Germline CDR1 reads SGHVS; CDR2 reads FQNEAQ. The CDR3 sequence is CASRWTGSTTGELFF. The CDR3 nucleotides read TGTGCCAGCAGGTGGACAGGATCAACGACCGGGGAGCTGTTTTTT. The full variable domain, its missing parts supplied by reference TRBV7-8 and TRBJ2-2, is GAGVSQSPRYKVAKRGQDVALRCDPISGHVSLFWYQQALGQGPEFLTYFQNEAQLDKSGLPSDRFFAERPEGSVSTLKIQRTQQEDSAVYLCASRWTGSTTGELFFGEGSRLTVL.

The chain recombines TRBV4-3 with TRBJ1-1; D might be TRBD1 (5 bases). Germline CDR1 reads LGHNA; CDR2 reads YSLEER. V lost 1 base and J 6 bases, leaving 15 bases between the germline ends. The CDR3 totals 15 residues. The CDR3 sequence: CASSQGGLGGAEAFF. Here the CDR3 DNA reads TGCGCCAGCAGCCAAGGTGGCCTGGGGGGAGCTGAAGCTTTCTTT.

A few counts support this clonotype. The chain carries TRBV20-1 and TRBJ2-3; possibly TRBD2 for D (6 bases). The CDR3 totals 15 residues. V shed 0 bases and J shed 6 bases, with 16 bases lying between them. Germline lookup yields CDR1 DFQATT and CDR2 SNEGSKA (reference sequence). DNA for the CDR3: TGCAGTGCTAGAGATTTGGGCGGGATTAAGGATACGCAGTATTTT. Translating it yields CSARDLGGIKDTQYF.

The V call is TRBV10-2, the J call TRBJ2-7, with 10 bases that match TRBD2. V was pared by 2 bases and J by 3 bases, with 7 bases of the junction left unmatched. The CDR3 has 16 residues. Germline CDR1 WSHSY, CDR2 SAAADI. The CDR3 loop reads CASSETRLAGVYEQYF. DNA for the CDR3: TGCGCCAGCAGTGAGACACGACTAGCGGGTGTCTACGAGCAGTACTTC.

This clonotype was seen a few times. The V and J genes are TRBV19 and TRBJ1-5; D might be TRBD1 (5 bases). This CDR3 has 19 residues. Trimming pared 9 bases from V and 4 bases from J, leaving 31 bases between. CDR1 and CDR2 from the germline V gene are LNHDA and SQIVND (reference sequence). CDR3 sequence reads: CASTSGKRGPEGLNQPQHF. CDR3 sequence (DNA): TGTGCCAGCACAAGCGGAAAAAGGGGACCGGAGGGCCTTAATCAGCCCCAGCATTTT.

There are a few counts of this clonotype. V is TRBV29-1 and J is TRBJ2-3; 7 nucleotides align to TRBD1. Unmatched junction bases numbered 10, after V lost 7 bases and J lost 3 bases. Germline CDR1 SQVTM, CDR2 ANQGSEA. The CDR3 has 14 residues. The CDR3 nucleotides read TGCAGCGCCCACGCCAGGGGGAAGACAGATACGCAGTATTTT. Translating gives CSAHARGKTDTQYF.

This clonotype was seen ten or more times. The chain couples TRBV5-5 to TRBJ1-2; 9 bases agree with TRBD1. CDR1 and CDR2 (germline): SGHKS, YYEKEE (reference sequence). V lost 5 bases to trimming and J lost 6 bases; unmatched junction nucleotides: 2. CDR3 length: 12 amino acids. Written as DNA, the CDR3 is TGTGCCAGCAGTAGGGACAGGGATGGCTACACCTTC. Its protein is CASSRDRDGYTF.

This clonotype has more than one count but fewer than ten. The rearrangement links TRBV10-3 to TRBJ1-4, with 9 bases identical to TRBD1. The CDR3 has 14 amino acids. Per germline, CDR1 ENHRY and CDR2 SYGVKD. Germline trimming cut 10 bases from V and 1 base from J; bases unmatched to any gene: 4. For the CDR3, the DNA is TGTGCCACCCGGGACAGGGAAACTAATGAAAAACTGTTTTTT. Encoded protein: CATRDRETNEKLFF.

Comment on this clonotype: This may be a read error: a much more frequent sequence differs by one nucleotide. The conserved final phenylalanine or tryptophan is absent from the CDR3, which likely points to a read error. V and J are TRBV10-3 and TRBJ2-7; D is unresolved. Germline CDR1 reads ENHRY; CDR2 reads SYGVKD. The CDR3 contains 12 residues. V shed 8 bases and J shed 2 bases, with 10 bases lying between them. CDR3 DNA sequence: TGTGCCATCGGAAAGGCGCCCTACGAGCAGTACCTC. Encoded protein: CAIGKAPYEQYL.

The rearrangement links TRBV5-5 to TRBJ2-7, with TRBD2 matching 8 bases. CDR3 length: 15 residues. Germline values: CDR1 SGHKS, CDR2 YYEKEE (reference sequence). Trimming at V came to 5 bases and at J to 3 bases, leaving 10 bases not matched to a gene. The CDR3 DNA follows: TGTGCCAGCAGACCGAGGGGGACTAGTCACTACGAGCAGTACTTC. It is translated as CASRPRGTSHYEQYF.